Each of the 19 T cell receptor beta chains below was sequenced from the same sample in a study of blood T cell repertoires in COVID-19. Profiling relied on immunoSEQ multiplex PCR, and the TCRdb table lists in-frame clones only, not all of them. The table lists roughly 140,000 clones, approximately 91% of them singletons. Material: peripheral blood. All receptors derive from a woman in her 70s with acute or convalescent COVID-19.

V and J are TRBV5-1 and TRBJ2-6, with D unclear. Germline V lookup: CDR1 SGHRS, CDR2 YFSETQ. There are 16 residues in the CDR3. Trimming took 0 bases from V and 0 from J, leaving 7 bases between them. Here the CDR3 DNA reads TGCGCCAGCAGCTTGGGACATGCCTCTGGGGCCAACGTCCTGACTTTC. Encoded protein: CASSLGHASGANVLTF.

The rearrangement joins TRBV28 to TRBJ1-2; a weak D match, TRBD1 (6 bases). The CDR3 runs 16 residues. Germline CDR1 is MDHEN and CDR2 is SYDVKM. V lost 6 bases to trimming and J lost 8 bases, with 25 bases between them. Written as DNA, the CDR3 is TGTGCCAGCAGAGTTTCGGAGGGCGCGGGGGCTGGCGGCTACACCTTC. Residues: CASRVSEGAGAGGYTF.

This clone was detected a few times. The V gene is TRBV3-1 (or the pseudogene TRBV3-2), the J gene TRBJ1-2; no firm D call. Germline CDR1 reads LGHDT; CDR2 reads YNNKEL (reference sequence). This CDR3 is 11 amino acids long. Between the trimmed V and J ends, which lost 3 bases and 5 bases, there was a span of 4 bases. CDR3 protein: CASSHNYGYTF. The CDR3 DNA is TGTGCCAGCAGCCACAATTATGGCTACACCTTC.

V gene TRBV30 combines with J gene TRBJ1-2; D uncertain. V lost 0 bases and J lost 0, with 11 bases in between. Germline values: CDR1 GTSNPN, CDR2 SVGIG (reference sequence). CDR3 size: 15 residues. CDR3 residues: CAWSVAAGANYGYTF. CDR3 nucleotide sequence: TGTGCCTGGAGTGTAGCGGCAGGAGCTAACTATGGCTACACCTTC. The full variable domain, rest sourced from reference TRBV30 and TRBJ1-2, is SQTIHQWPATLVQPVGSPLSLECTVEGTSNPNLYWYRQAAGRGLQLLFYSVGIGQISSEVPQNLSASRPQDRQFILSSKKLLLSDSGFYLCAWSVAAGANYGYTFGSGTRLTVV.

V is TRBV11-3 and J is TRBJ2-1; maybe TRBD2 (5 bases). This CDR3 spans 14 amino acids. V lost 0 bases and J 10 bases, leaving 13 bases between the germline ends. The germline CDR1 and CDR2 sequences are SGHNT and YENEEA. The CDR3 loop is CASSLERTAREQFF. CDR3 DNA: TGTGCCAGCAGCTTAGAACGGACTGCCCGCGAGCAGTTCTTC.

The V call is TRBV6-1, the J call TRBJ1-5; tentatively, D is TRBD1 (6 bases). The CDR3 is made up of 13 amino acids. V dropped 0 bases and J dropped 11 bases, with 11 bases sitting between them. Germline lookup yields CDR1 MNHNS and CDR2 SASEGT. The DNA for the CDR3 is TGTGCCAGCAGTGAAGCTGTCCGGGACACCCAGCATTTT. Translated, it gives CASSEAVRDTQHF.

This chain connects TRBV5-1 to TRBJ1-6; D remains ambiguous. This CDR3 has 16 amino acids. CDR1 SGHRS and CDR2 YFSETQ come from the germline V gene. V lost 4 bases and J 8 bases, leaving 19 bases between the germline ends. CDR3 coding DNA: TGCGCCAGCAGCCGGGGAGAAAGGGTGAGGGATTCACCCCTCCACTTT. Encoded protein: CASSRGERVRDSPLHF. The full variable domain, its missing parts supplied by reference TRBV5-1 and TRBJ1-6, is KAGVTQTPRYLIKTRGQQVTLSCSPISGHRSVSWYQQTPGQGLQFLFEYFSETQRNKGNFPGRFSGRQFSNSRSEMNVSTLELGDSALYLCASSRGERVRDSPLHFGNGTRLTVT.

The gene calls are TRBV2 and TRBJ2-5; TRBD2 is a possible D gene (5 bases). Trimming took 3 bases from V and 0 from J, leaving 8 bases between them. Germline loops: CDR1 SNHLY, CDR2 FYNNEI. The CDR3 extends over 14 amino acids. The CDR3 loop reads CASSDPGYQETQYF. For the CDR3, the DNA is TGTGCCAGCAGTGACCCGGGGTACCAAGAGACCCAGTACTTC.

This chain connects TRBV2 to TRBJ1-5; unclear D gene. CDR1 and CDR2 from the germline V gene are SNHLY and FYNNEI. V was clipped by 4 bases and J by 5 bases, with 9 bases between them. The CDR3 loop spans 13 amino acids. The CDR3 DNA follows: TGTGCCAGCAGTGGGCGGGGTTATCAGCCCCAGCATTTT. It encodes CASSGRGYQPQHF.

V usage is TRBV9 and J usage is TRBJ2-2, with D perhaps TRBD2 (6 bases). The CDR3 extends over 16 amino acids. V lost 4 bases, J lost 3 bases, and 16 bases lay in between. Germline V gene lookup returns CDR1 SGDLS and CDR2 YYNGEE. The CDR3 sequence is CASSPIWGVYTGELFF. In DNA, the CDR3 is TGTGCCAGCAGCCCAATTTGGGGGGTTTACACCGGGGAGCTGTTTTTT. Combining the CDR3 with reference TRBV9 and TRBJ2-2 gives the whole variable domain DSGVTQTPKHLITATGQRVTLRCSPRSGDLSVYWYQQSLDQGLQFLIQYYNGEERAKGNILERFSAQQFPDLHSELNLSSLELGDSALYFCASSPIWGVYTGELFFGEGSRLTVL.

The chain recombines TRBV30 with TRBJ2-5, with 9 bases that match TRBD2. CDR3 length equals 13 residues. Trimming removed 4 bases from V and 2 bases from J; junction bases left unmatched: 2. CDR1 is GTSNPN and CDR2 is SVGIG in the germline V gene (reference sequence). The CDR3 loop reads CAWKTSGQETQYF. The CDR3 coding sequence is TGTGCCTGGAAGACTAGCGGTCAAGAGACCCAGTACTTC.

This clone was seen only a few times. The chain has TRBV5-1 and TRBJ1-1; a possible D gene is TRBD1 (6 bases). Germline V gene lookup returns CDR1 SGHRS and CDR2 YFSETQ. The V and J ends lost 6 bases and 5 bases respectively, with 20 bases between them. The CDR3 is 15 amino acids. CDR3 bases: TGCGCCAGCAAAAATACCCCTACAGGGCGTACTGAAGCTTTCTTT. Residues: CASKNTPTGRTEAFF.

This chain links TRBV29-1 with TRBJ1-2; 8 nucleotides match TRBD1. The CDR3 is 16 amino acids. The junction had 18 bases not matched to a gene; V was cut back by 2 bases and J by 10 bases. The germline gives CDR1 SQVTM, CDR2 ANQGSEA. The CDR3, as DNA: TGCAGCGTTGAATCATTGGGGGTTAGGACAGGGACCCCCTACACCTTC. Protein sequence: CSVESLGVRTGTPYTF.

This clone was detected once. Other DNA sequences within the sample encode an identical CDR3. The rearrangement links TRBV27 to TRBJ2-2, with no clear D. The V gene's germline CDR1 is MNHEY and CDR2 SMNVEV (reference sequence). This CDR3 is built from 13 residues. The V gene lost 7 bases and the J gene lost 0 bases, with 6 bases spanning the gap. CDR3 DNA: TGTGCCAGCACCCGAGCGAACACCGGGGAGCTGTTTTTT. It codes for CASTRANTGELFF.

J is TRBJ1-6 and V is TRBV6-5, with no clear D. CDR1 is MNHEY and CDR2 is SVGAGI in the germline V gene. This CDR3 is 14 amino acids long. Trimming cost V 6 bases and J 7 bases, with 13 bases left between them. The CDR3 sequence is CASRDPGRNSPLHF. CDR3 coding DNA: TGTGCCAGCAGGGACCCGGGGAGAAATTCACCCCTCCACTTT.

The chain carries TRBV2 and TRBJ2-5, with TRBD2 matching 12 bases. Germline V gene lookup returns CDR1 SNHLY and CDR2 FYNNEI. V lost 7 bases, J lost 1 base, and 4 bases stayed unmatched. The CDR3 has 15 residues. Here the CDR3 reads CASKGLAGIQETQYF. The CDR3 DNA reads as TGTGCCAGCAAAGGACTAGCGGGAATCCAAGAGACCCAGTACTTC.

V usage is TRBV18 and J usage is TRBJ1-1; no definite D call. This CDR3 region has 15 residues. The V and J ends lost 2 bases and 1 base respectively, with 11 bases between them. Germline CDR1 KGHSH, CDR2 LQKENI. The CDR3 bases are TGTGCCAGCTCACCAATGGCACACGCGAACACTGAAGCTTTCTTT. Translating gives CASSPMAHANTEAFF.

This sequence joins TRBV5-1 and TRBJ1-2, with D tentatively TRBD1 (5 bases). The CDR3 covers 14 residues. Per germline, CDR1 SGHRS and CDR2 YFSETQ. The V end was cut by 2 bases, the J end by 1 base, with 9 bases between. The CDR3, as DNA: TGCGCCAGCAGCTTTATTGACAGTAACTATGGCTACACCTTC. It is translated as CASSFIDSNYGYTF. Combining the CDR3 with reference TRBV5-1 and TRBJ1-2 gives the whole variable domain KAGVTQTPRYLIKTRGQQVTLSCSPISGHRSVSWYQQTPGQGLQFLFEYFSETQRNKGNFPGRFSGRQFSNSRSEMNVSTLELGDSALYLCASSFIDSNYGYTFGSGTRLTVV.

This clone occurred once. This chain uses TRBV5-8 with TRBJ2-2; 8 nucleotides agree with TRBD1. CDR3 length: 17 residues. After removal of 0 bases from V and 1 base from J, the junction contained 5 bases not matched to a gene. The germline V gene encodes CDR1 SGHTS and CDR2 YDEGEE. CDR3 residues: CASSLVTGVLNTGELFF. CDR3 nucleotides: TGTGCCAGCAGCTTGGTGACAGGGGTTTTGAACACCGGGGAGCTGTTTTTT.